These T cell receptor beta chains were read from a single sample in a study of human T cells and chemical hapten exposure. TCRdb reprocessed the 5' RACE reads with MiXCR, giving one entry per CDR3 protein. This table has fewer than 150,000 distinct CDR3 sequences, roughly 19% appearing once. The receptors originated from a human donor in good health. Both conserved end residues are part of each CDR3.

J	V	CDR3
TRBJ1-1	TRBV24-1	CATSDLQNTEAFF
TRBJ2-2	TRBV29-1	CSVDGQLTGELFF
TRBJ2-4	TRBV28	CASSLRQARNIQYF
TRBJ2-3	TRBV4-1	CASSQGTGPTLDTQYF
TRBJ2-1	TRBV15	CATRDLGTGNNEQFF
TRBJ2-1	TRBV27	CASTRDPLSYNEQFF
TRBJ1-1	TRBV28	CASSPILRGNTEAFF
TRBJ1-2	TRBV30	CAWGIYYGYTF
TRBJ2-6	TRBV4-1	CASSPGLAGGSGANVLTF
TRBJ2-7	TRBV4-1	CASSQVPTGAGEQYF
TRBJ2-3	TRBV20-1	CSARGYAGPTDTQYF
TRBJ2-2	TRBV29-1	CSPTGGNTGELFF
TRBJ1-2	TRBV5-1	CASSLESSNYGYTF
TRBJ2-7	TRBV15	CATSRERVQYEQYF
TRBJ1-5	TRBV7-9	CASPFQGAGNQPQHF
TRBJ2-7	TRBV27	CASSYGGGSSYEQYF
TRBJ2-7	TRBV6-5	CASSYSRLNYEQYF
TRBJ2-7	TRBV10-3	CAISESKGGLGEQYF
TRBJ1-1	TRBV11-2	CASSSQWWTEAFF
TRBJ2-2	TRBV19	CASKDQGLAGGDTGELFF
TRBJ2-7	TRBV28	CASSPRVGAYEQYF
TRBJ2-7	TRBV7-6	CASSLPLAGDDEQYF
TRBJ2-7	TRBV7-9	CASSPAPLEQYF
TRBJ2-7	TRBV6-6	CASSYWDTSDEQYF
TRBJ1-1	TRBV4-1	CASSQVFRGRTEAFF
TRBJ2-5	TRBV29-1	CSVGAGAPQETQYF
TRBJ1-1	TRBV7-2	CASSFNRVGTEAFF
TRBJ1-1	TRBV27	CASSLSGGGTEAFF
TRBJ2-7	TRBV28	CASSLFRGEGRYEQYF
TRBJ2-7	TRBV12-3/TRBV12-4	CASSSRDGSYEQYF
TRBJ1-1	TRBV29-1	CSVERPFGRGTEAFF
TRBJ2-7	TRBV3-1	CASSPEQGSYEQYF
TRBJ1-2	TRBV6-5	CASSSRDSYGYTF
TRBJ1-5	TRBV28	CASTPTGFGNQPQHF
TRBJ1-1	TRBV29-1	CSGGTGANTEAFF
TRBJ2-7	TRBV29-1	CSVAGLGIYEQYF
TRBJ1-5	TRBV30	CAWSGGSQSAQHF
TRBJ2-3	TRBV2	CASARLAGAPDTQYF
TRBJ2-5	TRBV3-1	CASSPGTWVETQYF
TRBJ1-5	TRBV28	CASRSTGNQHF
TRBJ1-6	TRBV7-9	CASSLGASSPLHF
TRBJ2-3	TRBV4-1	CASSRQEGWVTDTQYF
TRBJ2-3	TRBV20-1	CSARVFLVADTQYF
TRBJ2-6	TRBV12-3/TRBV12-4	CASSTGGQISGANVLTF
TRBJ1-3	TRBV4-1	CASSRWDRRENTIYF